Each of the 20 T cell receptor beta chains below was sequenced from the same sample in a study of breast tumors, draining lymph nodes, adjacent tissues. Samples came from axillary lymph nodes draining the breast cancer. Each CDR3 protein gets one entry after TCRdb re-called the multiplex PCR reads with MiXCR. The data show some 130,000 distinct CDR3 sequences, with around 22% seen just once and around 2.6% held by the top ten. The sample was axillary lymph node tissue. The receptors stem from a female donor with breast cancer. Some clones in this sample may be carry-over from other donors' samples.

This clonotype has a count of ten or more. CDR3 in amino acids: CASSLADSTDTQYF. The CDR3 region has the DNA TGTGCCAGCAGCTTAGCGGACAGCACAGATACGCAGTATTTT. The chain combines TRBV3-1 with TRBJ2-3; maybe TRBD2 (6 bases). Germline assignment: CDR1 LGHDT and CDR2 YNNKEL (reference sequence). The CDR3 loop spans 14 amino acids. V was trimmed by 5 bases and J by 0 bases, leaving 9 bases between them.

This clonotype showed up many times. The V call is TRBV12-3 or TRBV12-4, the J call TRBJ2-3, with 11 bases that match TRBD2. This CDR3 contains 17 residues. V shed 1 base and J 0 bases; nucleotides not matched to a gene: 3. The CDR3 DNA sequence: TGTGCCAGCAGTTTAGGGGGACTAGCGGCTAGCACAGATACGCAGTATTTT. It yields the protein CASSLGGLAASTDTQYF.

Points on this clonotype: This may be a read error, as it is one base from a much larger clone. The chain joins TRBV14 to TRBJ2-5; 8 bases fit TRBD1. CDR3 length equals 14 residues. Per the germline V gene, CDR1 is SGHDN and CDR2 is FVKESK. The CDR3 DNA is TGTGCCAACAGCCCTGGACAGGGAAGGGGTACCCAGTACTTC. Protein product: CANSPGQGRGTQYF.

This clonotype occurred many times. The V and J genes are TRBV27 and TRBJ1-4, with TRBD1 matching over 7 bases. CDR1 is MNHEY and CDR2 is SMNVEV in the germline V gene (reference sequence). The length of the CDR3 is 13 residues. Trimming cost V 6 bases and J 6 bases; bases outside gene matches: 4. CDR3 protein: CASRRGGDEKLFF. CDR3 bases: TGTGCCAGCAGACGAGGGGGCGATGAAAAACTGTTTTTT.

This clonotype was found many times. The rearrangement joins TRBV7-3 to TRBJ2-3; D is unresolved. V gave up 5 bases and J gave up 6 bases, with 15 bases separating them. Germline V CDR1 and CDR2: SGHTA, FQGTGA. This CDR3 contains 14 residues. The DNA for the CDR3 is TGTGCCAGCAGCCACACCGGGCCCGCGGATACGCAGTATTTT. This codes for CASSHTGPADTQYF.

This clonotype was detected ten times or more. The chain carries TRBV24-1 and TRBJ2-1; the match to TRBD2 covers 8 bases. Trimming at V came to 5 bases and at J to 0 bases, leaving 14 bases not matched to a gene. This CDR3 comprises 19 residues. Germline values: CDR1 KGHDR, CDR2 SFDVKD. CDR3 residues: CATSGSPGLSGSSYNEQFF. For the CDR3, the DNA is TGTGCCACCAGTGGCTCCCCAGGGCTAAGCGGGAGCTCCTACAATGAGCAGTTCTTC.

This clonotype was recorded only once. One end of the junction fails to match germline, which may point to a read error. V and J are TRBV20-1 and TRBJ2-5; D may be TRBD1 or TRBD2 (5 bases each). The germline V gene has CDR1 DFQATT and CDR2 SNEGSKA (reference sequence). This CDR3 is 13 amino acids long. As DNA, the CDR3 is TGCAGCGCTAGTGGGGCTAGCTCGCAGACCCAGTACTTC. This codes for CSASGASSQTQYF.

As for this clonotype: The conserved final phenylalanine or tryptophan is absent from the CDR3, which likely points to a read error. CDR3 DNA sequence: TGTGCCACCAGTGATTCCGACCAGGGCCAGGGGACCCAGTACTCC. Its translation: CATSDSDQGQGTQYS. V usage is TRBV24-1 and J usage is TRBJ2-5, with a possible D match to TRBD1 (5 bases). V gave up 2 bases and J gave up 7 bases, with 16 bases separating them. The CDR3 runs 15 residues. Looked up from germline, CDR1 is KGHDR and CDR2 is SFDVKD.

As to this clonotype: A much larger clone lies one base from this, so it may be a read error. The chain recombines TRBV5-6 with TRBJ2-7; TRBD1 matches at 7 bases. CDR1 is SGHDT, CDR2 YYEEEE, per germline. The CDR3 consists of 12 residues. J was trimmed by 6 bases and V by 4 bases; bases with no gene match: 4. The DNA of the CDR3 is TGTGCCAGCAGCATGACAGGGCGCGAGCAGTACTTC. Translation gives CASSMTGREQYF.

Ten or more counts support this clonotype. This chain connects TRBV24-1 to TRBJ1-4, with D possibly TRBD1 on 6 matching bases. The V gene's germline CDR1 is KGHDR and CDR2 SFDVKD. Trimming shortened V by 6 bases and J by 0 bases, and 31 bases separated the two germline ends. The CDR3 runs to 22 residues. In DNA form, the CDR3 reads TGTGCCACCAGTCCTGACCTCTCAGGGGTGCCCCAAGGGATCCCAACTAATGAAAAACTGTTTTTT. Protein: CATSPDLSGVPQGIPTNEKLFF.

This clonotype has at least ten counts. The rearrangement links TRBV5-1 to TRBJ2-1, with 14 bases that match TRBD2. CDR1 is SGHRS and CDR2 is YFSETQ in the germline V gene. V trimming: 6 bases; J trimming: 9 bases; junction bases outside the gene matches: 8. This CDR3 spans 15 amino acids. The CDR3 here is CASNYHGLAGGEQFF. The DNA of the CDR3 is TGCGCCAGCAACTACCACGGACTAGCGGGAGGTGAGCAGTTCTTC.

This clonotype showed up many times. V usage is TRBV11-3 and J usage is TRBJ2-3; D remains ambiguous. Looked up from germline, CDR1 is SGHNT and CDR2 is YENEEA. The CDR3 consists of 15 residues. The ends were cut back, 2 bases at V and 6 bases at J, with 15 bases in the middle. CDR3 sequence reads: CASSLNAAPTDTQYF. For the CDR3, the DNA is TGTGCCAGCAGCTTAAATGCGGCGCCCACGGATACGCAGTATTTT.

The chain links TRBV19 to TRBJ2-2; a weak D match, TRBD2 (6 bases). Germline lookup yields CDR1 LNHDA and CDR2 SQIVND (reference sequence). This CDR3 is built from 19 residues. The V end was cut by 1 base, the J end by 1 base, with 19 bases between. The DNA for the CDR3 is TGTGCCAGTAGTATAGCGGGAGCCACAACTCACAAGAACACCGGGGAGCTGTTTTTT. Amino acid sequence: CASSIAGATTHKNTGELFF.

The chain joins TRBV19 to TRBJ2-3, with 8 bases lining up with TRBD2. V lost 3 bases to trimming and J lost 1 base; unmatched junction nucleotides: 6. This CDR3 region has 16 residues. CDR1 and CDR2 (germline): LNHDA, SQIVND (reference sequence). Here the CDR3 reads CASSIRSGLGTDTQYF. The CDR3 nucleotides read TGTGCCAGTAGTATTCGGTCGGGACTAGGCACAGATACGCAGTATTTT.

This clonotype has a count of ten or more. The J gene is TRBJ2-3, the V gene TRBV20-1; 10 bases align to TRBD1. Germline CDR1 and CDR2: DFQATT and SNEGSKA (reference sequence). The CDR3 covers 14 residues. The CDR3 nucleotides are TGCAGCCTGCGACAGGGGGCTACAGCAGATACGCAGTATTTT. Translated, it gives CSLRQGATADTQYF.

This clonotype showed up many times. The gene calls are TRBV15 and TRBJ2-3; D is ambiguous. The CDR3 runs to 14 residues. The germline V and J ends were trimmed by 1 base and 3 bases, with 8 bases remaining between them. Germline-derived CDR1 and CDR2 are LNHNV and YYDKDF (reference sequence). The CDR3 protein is CATSRGIETDTQYF. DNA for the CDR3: TGTGCCACCAGCAGAGGCATAGAGACAGATACGCAGTATTTT.

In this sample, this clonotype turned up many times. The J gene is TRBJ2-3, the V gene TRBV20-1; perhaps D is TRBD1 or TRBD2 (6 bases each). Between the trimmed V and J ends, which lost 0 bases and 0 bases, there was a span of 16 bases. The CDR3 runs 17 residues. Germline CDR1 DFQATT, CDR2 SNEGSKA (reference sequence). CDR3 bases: TGCAGTGCTAGAGATGCCGGGGGCGCCATTAGCACAGATACGCAGTATTTT. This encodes CSARDAGGAISTDTQYF.

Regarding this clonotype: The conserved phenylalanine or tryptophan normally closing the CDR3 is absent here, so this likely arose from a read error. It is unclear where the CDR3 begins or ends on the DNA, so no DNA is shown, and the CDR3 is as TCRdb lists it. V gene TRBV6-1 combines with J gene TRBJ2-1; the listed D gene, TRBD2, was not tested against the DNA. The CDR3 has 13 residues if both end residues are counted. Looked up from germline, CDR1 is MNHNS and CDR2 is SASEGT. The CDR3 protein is CASSGQGGYTFGS.

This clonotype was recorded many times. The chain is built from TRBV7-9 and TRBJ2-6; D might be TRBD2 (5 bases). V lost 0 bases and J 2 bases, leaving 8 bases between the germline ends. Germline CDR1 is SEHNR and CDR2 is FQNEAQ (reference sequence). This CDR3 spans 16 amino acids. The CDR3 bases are TGTGCCAGCAGCTTAGCACGGGGTGCTGGGGCCAACGTCCTGACTTTC. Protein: CASSLARGAGANVLTF.

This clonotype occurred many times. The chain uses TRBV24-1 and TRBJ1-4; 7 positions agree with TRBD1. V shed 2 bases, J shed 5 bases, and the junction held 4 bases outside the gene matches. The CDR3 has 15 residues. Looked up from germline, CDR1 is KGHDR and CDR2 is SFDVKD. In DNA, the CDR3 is TGTGCCACCAGTGATTCAGGGGGATACAATGAAAAACTGTTTTTT. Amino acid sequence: CATSDSGGYNEKLFF.